This TCR beta chain was documented in a study of T cell responses to AZD1222 COVID-19 vaccine. Data came from immunoSEQ multiplex PCR; TCRdb stores just in-frame clones and leaves some out. The repertoire holds tens of thousands of clones, with 86% as singletons. Trimming cost V 0 bases and J 4 bases, with 6 bases left between them. Per germline, CDR1 MNHEY and CDR2 SVGAGI. The CDR3 is made up of 14 amino acids. The starting material was peripheral blood, obtained on day 0 of AZD1222 vaccination. The clonotype originates from an adult in good health. V usage is TRBV6-5 and J usage is TRBJ1-4; D is uncertain. CDR3: CASSYSGINEKLFF. The DNA for the CDR3 is TGTGCCAGCAGTTACTCGGGAATTAATGAAAAACTGTTTTTT.